Each of the 13 T cell receptor beta chains below was sequenced from the same sample in a study of cytomegalovirus exposure and HLA in healthy donors. PCR primers comprised 60 Vbeta and 13 Jbeta primers. Only in-frame clones appear in the TCRdb table, and some are missing; sequencing was by immunoSEQ multiplex PCR. The sample has roughly 140,000 clones, 50% to 75% seen once. Sequences were obtained from PBMCs. The source of these receptors is a woman aged 25 to 39 in good health and CMV-seropositive.

The chain is built from TRBV19 and TRBJ1-4; D gene unclear. V lost 9 bases and J lost 3, with 17 bases in between. Germline V gene data show CDR1 as LNHDA and CDR2 as SQIVND (reference sequence). The CDR3 has 15 amino acids. The CDR3 nucleotides read TGTGCCAGCCGAACCTACACCGGAGCTAATGAAAAACTGTTTTTT. Its protein is CASRTYTGANEKLFF.

This clone was seen a handful of times. The rearrangement links TRBV4-1 to TRBJ1-1; a possible D gene is TRBD1 (6 bases). This CDR3 region has 17 residues. Germline V gene lookup returns CDR1 MGHRA and CDR2 YSYEKL. The V and J ends lost 2 bases and 0 bases respectively, with 16 bases between them. The CDR3 protein is CASSQTTGTTMNTEAFF. DNA for the CDR3: TGCGCCAGCAGCCAAACAACAGGGACCACTATGAACACTGAAGCTTTCTTT.

This chain uses TRBV18 with TRBJ1-2; D unclear. V was cut by 3 bases and J by 2 bases, with 13 bases left in between. Germline CDR1 reads KGHSH; CDR2 reads LQKENI. CDR3 size: 15 residues. The CDR3 bases are TGTGCCAGCTCACCCAGCCAAGACTTGAACTATGGCTACACCTTC. Translation: CASSPSQDLNYGYTF.

The chain couples TRBV20-1 to TRBJ2-1; TRBD2 is a possible D gene (5 bases). CDR3 length: 10 residues. The ends were cut back, 6 bases at V and 9 bases at J, with 9 bases in the middle. Germline CDR1 DFQATT, CDR2 SNEGSKA (reference sequence). CDR3 nucleotides: TGCAGTGCCCGGGGAACTGAGCAGTTCTTC. Translation: CSARGTEQFF.

V gene TRBV28 combines with J gene TRBJ2-7; D gene unclear. Germline V gene sequence: CDR1 MDHEN, CDR2 SYDVKM. With 7 bases removed from V and 3 bases from J, the gap between germline ends came to 7 bases. This CDR3 is built from 11 residues. Here the CDR3 reads CASTSLYEQYF. In DNA form, the CDR3 reads TGTGCCAGCACCTCTCTCTACGAGCAGTACTTC.

This chain uses TRBV29-1 with TRBJ2-4, with no clear D. The germline V and J ends were trimmed by 6 bases and 14 bases, with 14 bases remaining between them. Germline V gene lookup returns CDR1 SQVTM and CDR2 ANQGSEA. The CDR3 sequence is 10 residues long. The CDR3 here is CSVLGHVEYF. Written as DNA, the CDR3 is TGCAGCGTATTGGGCCATGTGGAGTACTTC.

This sequence joins TRBV5-1 and TRBJ2-2; perhaps TRBD1 as D (5 bases). With 2 bases removed from V and 4 bases from J, the gap between germline ends came to 12 bases. The CDR3 runs to 15 residues. CDR1 and CDR2 from the germline V gene are SGHRS and YFSETQ. The CDR3 DNA follows: TGCGCCAGCAGCTTTACAGGCTATCCCACCGGGGAGCTGTTTTTT. Its translation: CASSFTGYPTGELFF.

The chain uses TRBV2 and TRBJ1-1; no clear D. The CDR3 loop spans 13 amino acids. V gave up 7 bases and J gave up 0 bases, with 9 bases separating them. Germline V gene lookup returns CDR1 SNHLY and CDR2 FYNNEI. The CDR3 coding sequence is TGTGCCAGCACGGAGGAGCTGAACACTGAAGCTTTCTTT. Translation: CASTEELNTEAFF. Full variable domain (missing parts from reference TRBV2 and TRBJ1-1): EPEVTQTPSHQVTQMGQEVILRCVPISNHLYFYWYRQILGQKVEFLVSFYNNEISEKSEIFDDQFSVERPDGSNFTLKIRSTKLEDSAMYFCASTEELNTEAFFGQGTRLTVV.

This clone was seen a few times. The chain links TRBV6-6 to TRBJ1-5; no clear D gene. The CDR3 spans 14 residues. The germline V gene encodes CDR1 MNHNY and CDR2 SVGAGI (reference sequence). V lost 4 bases to trimming and J lost 5 bases, with 12 bases between them. CDR3: CASSFDPVYQPQHF. CDR3 in DNA: TGTGCCAGCAGTTTCGATCCGGTCTATCAGCCCCAGCATTTT.

In its sample, this clone was seen once. The chain employs TRBV18 and TRBJ1-2; a weak D match, TRBD1 (6 bases). With 3 bases removed from V and 0 bases from J, the gap between germline ends came to 8 bases. This CDR3 is built from 14 residues. The V gene's germline CDR1 is KGHSH and CDR2 LQKENI. Here the CDR3 reads CASSPDSANYGYTF. CDR3 coding DNA: TGTGCCAGCTCACCGGACAGCGCTAACTATGGCTACACCTTC.

On this clone: In the same sample, other DNA sequences code for this CDR3. The rearrangement links TRBV7-2 to TRBJ2-5; 9 bases line up with TRBD1. The CDR3 extends over 14 amino acids. V dropped 3 bases and J dropped 2; count of bases not matched to a gene: 1. In germline, CDR1 is SGHTA, CDR2 FQGNSA. CDR3 sequence: CASSLGQGQETQYF. The DNA for the CDR3 is TGTGCCAGCAGCTTGGGACAGGGACAAGAGACCCAGTACTTC. Complete variable domain (other parts from reference TRBV7-2 and TRBJ2-5): GAGVSQSPSNKVTEKGKDVELRCDPISGHTALYWYRQSLGQGLEFLIYFQGNSAPDKSGLPSDRFSAERTGGSVSTLTIQRTQQEDSAVYLCASSLGQGQETQYFGPGTRLLVL.

The chain joins TRBV6-4 to TRBJ2-5, with 7 bases matching TRBD2. Per the germline V gene, CDR1 is MRHNA and CDR2 is SNTAGT. Trimming removed 6 bases from V and 2 bases from J; junction bases left unmatched: 12. The CDR3 consists of 16 residues. The DNA of the CDR3 is TGTGCCAGCAGAGCCGTCACTAGCGCCAGACAAGAGACCCAGTACTTC. Amino acid sequence: CASRAVTSARQETQYF.

This chain links TRBV2 with TRBJ2-3, with 9 bases fitting TRBD2. The CDR3 is 14 residues long. Germline CDR1 is SNHLY and CDR2 is FYNNEI. The ends lost 8 bases at V and 4 bases at J; junction bases unmatched: 7. CDR3 amino acids: CASEEAGGADTQYF. The CDR3 bases are TGTGCCAGCGAAGAAGCGGGGGGCGCAGATACGCAGTATTTT.